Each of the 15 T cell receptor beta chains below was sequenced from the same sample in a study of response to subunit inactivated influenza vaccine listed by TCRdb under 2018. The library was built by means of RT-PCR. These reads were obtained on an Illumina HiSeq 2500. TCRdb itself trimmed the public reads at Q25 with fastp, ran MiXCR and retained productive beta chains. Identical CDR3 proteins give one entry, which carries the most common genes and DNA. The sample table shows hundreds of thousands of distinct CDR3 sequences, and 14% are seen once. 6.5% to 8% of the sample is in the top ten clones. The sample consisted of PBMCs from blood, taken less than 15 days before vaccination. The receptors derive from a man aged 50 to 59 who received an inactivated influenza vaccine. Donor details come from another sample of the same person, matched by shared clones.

CDR3 DNA sequence: TGTGCCAGCAGCTCGGAAGGACTAGCTGAGGTGAATGAGCAGTTCTTC. It specifies CASSSEGLAEVNEQFF. V is TRBV7-8 and J is TRBJ2-1, with TRBD2 identical over 8 bases. The junction had 12 bases not matched to a gene; V was cut back by 4 bases and J by 7 bases. CDR1 and CDR2 (germline): SGHVS, FQNEAQ. CDR3 length: 16 residues. The entire variable domain, with the rest obtained from reference TRBV7-8 and TRBJ2-1, is as follows: GAGVSQSPRYKVAKRGQDVALRCDPISGHVSLFWYQQALGQGPEFLTYFQNEAQLDKSGLPSDRFFAERPEGSVSTLKIQRTQQEDSAVYLCASSSEGLAEVNEQFFGPGTRLTVL.

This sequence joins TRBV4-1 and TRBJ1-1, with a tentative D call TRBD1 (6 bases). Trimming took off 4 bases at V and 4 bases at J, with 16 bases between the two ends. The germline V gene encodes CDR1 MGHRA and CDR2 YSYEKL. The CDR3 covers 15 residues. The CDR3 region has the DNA TGCGCCAGCAGCCGCAGAAATACAGGGAGCACTGAAGCTTTCTTT. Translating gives CASSRRNTGSTEAFF.

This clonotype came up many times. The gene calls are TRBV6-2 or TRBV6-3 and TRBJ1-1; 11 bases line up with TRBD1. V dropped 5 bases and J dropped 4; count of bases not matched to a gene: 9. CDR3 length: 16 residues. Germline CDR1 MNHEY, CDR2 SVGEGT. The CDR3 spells CASSRDRGFRGTEAFF. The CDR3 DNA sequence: TGTGCCAGCAGTCGGGACAGGGGGTTCCGGGGCACTGAAGCTTTCTTT.

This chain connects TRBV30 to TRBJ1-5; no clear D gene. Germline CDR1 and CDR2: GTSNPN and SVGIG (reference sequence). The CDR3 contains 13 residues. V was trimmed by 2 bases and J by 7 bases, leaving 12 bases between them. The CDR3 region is CAWSRENPQPQHF. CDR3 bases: TGTGCCTGGAGTAGGGAGAACCCGCAGCCCCAGCATTTT. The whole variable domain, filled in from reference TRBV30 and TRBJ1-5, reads SQTIHQWPATLVQPVGSPLSLECTVEGTSNPNLYWYRQAAGRGLQLLFYSVGIGQISSEVPQNLSASRPQDRQFILSSKKLLLSDSGFYLCAWSRENPQPQHFGDGTRLSIL.

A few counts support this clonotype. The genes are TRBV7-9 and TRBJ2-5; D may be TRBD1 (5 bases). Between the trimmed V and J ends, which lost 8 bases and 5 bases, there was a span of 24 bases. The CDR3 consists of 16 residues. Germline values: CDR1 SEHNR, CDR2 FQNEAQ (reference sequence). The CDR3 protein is CASGSHTLGPGETQYF. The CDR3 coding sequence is TGTGCCAGCGGATCCCACACCCTCGGCCCAGGGGAGACCCAGTACTTC.

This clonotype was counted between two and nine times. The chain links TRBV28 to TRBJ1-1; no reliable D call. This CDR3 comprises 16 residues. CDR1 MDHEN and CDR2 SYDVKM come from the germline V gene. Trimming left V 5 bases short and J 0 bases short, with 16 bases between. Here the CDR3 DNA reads TGTGCCAGCAGTAACCTGCGCGCAGGATTGAACACTGAAGCTTTCTTT. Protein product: CASSNLRAGLNTEAFF.

The CDR3 coding sequence is TGCGCCAGCAGCAGGGGACAGGGGGTCTCTGGCACAGATACGCAGTATTTT. It is translated as CASSRGQGVSGTDTQYF. The rearrangement joins TRBV5-1 to TRBJ2-3; 11 bases are shared with TRBD1. This CDR3 has 17 residues. Trimming cost V 4 bases and J 1 base; bases outside gene matches: 8. Germline V CDR1 and CDR2: SGHRS, YFSETQ.

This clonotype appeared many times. The CDR3 protein is CATAVDQGAYEQYF. The DNA of the CDR3 is TGTGCCACGGCAGTAGACCAGGGGGCCTACGAGCAGTACTTC. V is TRBV25-1 and J is TRBJ2-7, with TRBD1 identical over 7 bases. Germline V gene data show CDR1 as MGHDK and CDR2 as SYGVNS. The CDR3 sequence is 14 residues long. The V gene end was trimmed by 10 bases and the J gene end by 2 bases; junction bases not matched to a gene: 11.

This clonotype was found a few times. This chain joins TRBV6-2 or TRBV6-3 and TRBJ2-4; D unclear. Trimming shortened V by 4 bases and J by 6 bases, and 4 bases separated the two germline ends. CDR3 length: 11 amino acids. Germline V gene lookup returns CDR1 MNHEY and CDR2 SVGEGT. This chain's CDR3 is CASSSPNIQYF. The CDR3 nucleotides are TGTGCCAGCAGTTCCCCAAACATTCAGTACTTC.

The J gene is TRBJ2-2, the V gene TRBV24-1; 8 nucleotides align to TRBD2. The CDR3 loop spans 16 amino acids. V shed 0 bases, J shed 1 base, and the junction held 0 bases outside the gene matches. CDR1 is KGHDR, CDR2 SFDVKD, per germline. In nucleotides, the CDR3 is TGTGCCACCAGTGATTTGGGGACTAGGAACACCGGGGAGCTGTTTTTT. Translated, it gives CATSDLGTRNTGELFF.

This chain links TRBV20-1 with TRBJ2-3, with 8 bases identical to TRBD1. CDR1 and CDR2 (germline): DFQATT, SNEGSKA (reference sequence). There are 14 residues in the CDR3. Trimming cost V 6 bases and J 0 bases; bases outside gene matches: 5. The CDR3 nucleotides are TGCAGTGCCCCCAGACAGGGGAGCACAGATACGCAGTATTTT. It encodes CSAPRQGSTDTQYF.

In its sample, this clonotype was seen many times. CDR3 residues: CASSVGLAEYNEQFF. The CDR3 nucleotides read TGTGCCAGCAGCGTAGGACTAGCAGAGTACAATGAGCAGTTCTTC. This chain links TRBV9 with TRBJ2-1, with 7 bases lining up with TRBD2. V gave up 0 bases and J gave up 4 bases; unmatched junction bases: 4. Germline CDR1 reads SGDLS; CDR2 reads YYNGEE. The CDR3 extends over 15 amino acids. Together with reference TRBV9 and TRBJ2-1, the CDR3 gives the full variable domain: DSGVTQTPKHLITATGQRVTLRCSPRSGDLSVYWYQQSLDQGLQFLIQYYNGEERAKGNILERFSAQQFPDLHSELNLSSLELGDSALYFCASSVGLAEYNEQFFGPGTRLTVL.

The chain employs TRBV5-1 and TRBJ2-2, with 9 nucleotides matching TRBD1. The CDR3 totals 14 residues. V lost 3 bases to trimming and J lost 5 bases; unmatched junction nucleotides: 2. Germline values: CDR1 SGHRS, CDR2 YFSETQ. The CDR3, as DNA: TGCGCCAGCAGCTGGGACAGGGCAACCGGGGAGCTGTTTTTT. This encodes CASSWDRATGELFF. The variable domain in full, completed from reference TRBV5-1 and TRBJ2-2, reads KAGVTQTPRYLIKTRGQQVTLSCSPISGHRSVSWYQQTPGQGLQFLFEYFSETQRNKGNFPGRFSGRQFSNSRSEMNVSTLELGDSALYLCASSWDRATGELFFGEGSRLTVL.

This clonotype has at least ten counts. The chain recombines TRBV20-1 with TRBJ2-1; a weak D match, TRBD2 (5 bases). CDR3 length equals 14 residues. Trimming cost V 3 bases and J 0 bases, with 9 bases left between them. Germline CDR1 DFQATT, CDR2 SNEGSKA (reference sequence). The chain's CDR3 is CSASSASSYNEQFF. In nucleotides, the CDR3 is TGCAGTGCTAGTAGCGCTAGCTCCTACAATGAGCAGTTCTTC.

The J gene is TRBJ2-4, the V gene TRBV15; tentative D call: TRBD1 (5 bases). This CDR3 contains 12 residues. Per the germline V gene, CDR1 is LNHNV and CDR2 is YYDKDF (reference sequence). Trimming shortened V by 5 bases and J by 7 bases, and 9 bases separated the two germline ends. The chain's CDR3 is CATSPQGNIQYF. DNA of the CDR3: TGTGCCACCAGCCCGCAGGGTAACATTCAGTACTTC.